This paragraph reports one T cell receptor beta chain. Original handling: Reference gene primers were amplified, and this amplification served to estimate nucleated cell counts. Clones were sequenced by immunoSEQ multiplex PCR, and TCRdb holds only the in-frame ones, with some missing. That table furnishes V, J and clone size, whereas the DNA furnished D and trimming. The sample carries about 200,000 clones, 82% recorded once. The sample is drawn from a study of blood T cell repertoires in COVID-19. This CDR3 comprises 12 residues. The V gene's germline CDR1 is KGHSH and CDR2 LQKENI. J gave up 3 bases and V 6 bases, and 1 base lay outside the gene matches.

This chain joins TRBV18 and TRBJ2-5, with TRBD2 matching 7 bases. This sequence originates from a woman aged 60-70 years with COVID-19, enrolled during active disease. The sequencing sample was made of peripheral blood. The CDR3, as DNA: TGTGCCAGCTCCCGGGGGGAAGAGACCCAGTACTTC. This gives the protein CASSRGEETQYF.